This T cell receptor beta chain was sequenced during a study of T cell clones after liver transplantation. The study's findings and limits: Rather than being deleted, graft donor-reactive T cells may have moved into the graft.

This CDR3 contains 14 residues. CDR1 and CDR2 from the germline V gene are LNHDA and SQIVND (reference sequence). J was trimmed by 9 bases and V by 1 base; bases with no gene match: 5. Generated by immunoSEQ multiplex PCR, the TCRdb table keeps only in-frame clones and is missing some. The profile shows fewer than 6,500 clones, approximately 30% of them singletons. TCRbeta sequences of proliferating CFSE-low MLR cells were labeled alloreactive. Remarks on this clone: The antigen is not known.

The source of this sequence is a human patient who received a liver transplant. Some T cells may be transferred from the graft donor. The material sequenced was CD4+ T cells from cultured PBMCs. The chain uses TRBV19 and TRBJ2-3; TRBD2 agrees at 9 bases. Here the CDR3 DNA reads TGTGCCAGTAGTATAGGCGGGGGGGCTGGGACGCAGTATTTT. It yields the protein CASSIGGGAGTQYF.